Reported below is one T cell receptor (beta chain). The data stem from a study of blood T cell repertoires in COVID-19. Study-level information: The United States, Italy and Spain provided the acute and convalescent COVID-19 samples. PBMCs, B-cell-depleted T cells, or T cells provided the cDNA or gDNA that made up the material.

In the study's own analysis: Reference gene primers were amplified, and this amplification served to estimate nucleated cell counts. Generated by immunoSEQ multiplex PCR, the TCRdb table keeps only in-frame clones and is missing some. That table is the source of V, J and clone size, and D and trimming were worked out from the DNA. The repertoire holds about 23,000 clones, with around nine tenths as singletons. Germline V gene lookup returns CDR1 LNHNV and CDR2 YYDKDF (reference sequence). V was pared by 1 base and J by 6 bases, with 13 bases between. This CDR3 spans 14 amino acids. Sequencing was carried out using peripheral blood. The chain has TRBV15 and TRBJ2-7; possible D gene TRBD2, 5 bases. The clonotype comes from a human donor with acute or convalescent COVID-19. The donor label of this sample is uncertain. Here the CDR3 DNA reads TGTGCCACCAGCAGAGGCGGGTCCCCCTCCGAGCAGTACTTC. This translates into CATSRGGSPSEQYF.